This T cell receptor (beta chain) was observed in a study of T cells in Graves' hyperthyroidism and ophthalmopathy. CDR1 and CDR2 (germline): MNHEY, SVGAGI. The CDR3 has 10 residues. Trimming took 8 bases from V and 8 from J, leaving 7 bases between them. The TCR beta CDR3 regions underwent amplification using RNA transcripts as the source. The HTBI primer set served for first-round RT-PCR of the TCR CDR3. TCRdb re-called the multiplex PCR reads through MiXCR, storing one row per CDR3 protein. The data contain about 350,000 distinct CDR3 sequences, 15% to 20% of them singletons. The chain links TRBV6-5 to TRBJ1-3, with D hard to call. This TCR was recovered from a woman in her forties with Graves' ophthalmopathy. Sequencing was performed on blood. The CDR3 nucleotides are TGTGCCAGCGCTGGCGACACCATATATTTT. Residues: CASAGDTIYF.